This is a list of T cell receptor beta chains from one sample in a study of identical twins. TCRdb fed the 5' RACE reads into MiXCR, producing one record per CDR3 protein. This sample yields 200,000 or so distinct CDR3 sequences, of which approximately 15% are seen a single time; 40% belongs to the top ten. The same specimen was also included in a second study, on T cells expressing NK-cell markers.

The specimen sequenced was CD8+ T cells sorted from blood. Receptor source: a woman aged 18 to 35 in good health. Each CDR3 is given with its conserved first and last residue. The D gene is left open where the match is weak. Not all rows give a size; the values are once, few, many and, for expanded clones, a class.

V: TRBV20-1
size: .
D: TRBD1
J: TRBJ2-5
DNA: TGCAGTGCTAGGTCTATTTCATGGGACAGGGGGAAAGAGACCCAGTACTTC
CDR3: CSARSISWDRGKETQYF

V: TRBV12-3/TRBV12-4
size: few
D: .
J: TRBJ2-7
DNA: TGTGCCAGCAGCTACCGGGACGCCCCCTACGAGCAGTACTTC
CDR3: CASSYRDAPYEQYF

V: TRBV5-6
size: few
D: .
J: TRBJ2-1
DNA: TGTGCCAGCAGCGTCTCCGGCAATGAGCAGTTCTTC
CDR3: CASSVSGNEQFF

V: TRBV29-1
size: .
D: .
J: TRBJ1-1
DNA: TGCAGCGCCCGACGGTTGGGTCCCAATGAAGCTTTCTTT
CDR3: CSARRLGPNEAFF

V: TRBV4-3
size: .
D: .
J: TRBJ2-3
DNA: TGCGCCAGCAGCCCTGGGCCGCCGCCGGATACGCAGTATTTT
CDR3: CASSPGPPPDTQYF

V: TRBV20-1
size: few
D: .
J: TRBJ2-2
DNA: TGCAGTGCTAGAGTCAGCGGTGGCGGGGAGCTGTTTTTT
CDR3: CSARVSGGGELFF

V: TRBV12-3/TRBV12-4
size: .
D: TRBD1
J: TRBJ2-2
DNA: TGTGCCAGCATCGATCCTGATGGGACAGGGGGCTTCGGGGAGCTGTTTTTT
CDR3: CASIDPDGTGGFGELFF

V: TRBV7-8
size: .
D: TRBD1
J: TRBJ1-5
DNA: TGTGCCAGCAGCTCGATCGGGACAGTCAATCAGCCCCAGCATTTT
CDR3: CASSSIGTVNQPQHF

V: TRBV7-9
size: .
D: .
J: TRBJ2-7
DNA: TGTGCCAGCAGCACCCAGAGAGGGACCTACGAGCAGTACTTC
CDR3: CASSTQRGTYEQYF

V: TRBV20-1
size: few
D: TRBD2
J: TRBJ2-1
DNA: TGCAGTGAGGCGGGGGCCTACAATGAGCAGTTCTTC
CDR3: CSEAGAYNEQFF

V: TRBV29-1
size: many
D: .
J: TRBJ2-5
DNA: TGCAGCGTGGATCTAGAGGCGGAGACCCAGTACTTC
CDR3: CSVDLEAETQYF

V: TRBV6-5
size: few
D: .
J: TRBJ2-7
DNA: TGTGCCAGCAGTTACATCCCCGACACCTACGAGCAGTACTTC
CDR3: CASSYIPDTYEQYF

V: TRBV5-1
size: many
D: TRBD2
J: TRBJ2-7
DNA: TGCGCCAGCAGCCTGGGACTAGCGGGGGAGAACTACGAGCAGTACTTC
CDR3: CASSLGLAGENYEQYF

V: TRBV5-1
size: few
D: .
J: TRBJ1-6
DNA: TGCGCCAGCAGCTTGGTGCCCCGCAGGGGTTCACCCCTCCACTTT
CDR3: CASSLVPRRGSPLHF

V: TRBV5-1
size: few
D: TRBD2
J: TRBJ2-5
DNA: TGCGCCAGCAGCCCGCCTGGACTAGCGGGGGGAGTGGAGACCCAGTACTTC
CDR3: CASSPPGLAGGVETQYF

V: TRBV20-1
size: .
D: .
J: TRBJ2-7
DNA: TGCAGTGCCGCCCAAGAGCTTCGGTGGGACGAGCAGTACTTC
CDR3: CSAAQELRWDEQYF

V: TRBV12-3/TRBV12-4
size: few
D: .
J: TRBJ2-1
DNA: TGTGCCAGCAGTGAAGGTCGGCAGGATCTGTTGTACAATGAGCAGTTCTTC
CDR3: CASSEGRQDLLYNEQFF

V: TRBV27
size: .
D: .
J: TRBJ2-2
DNA: TGTGCCAGCAGTTTGGGTCGGCTCCAAAACACCGGGGAGCTGTTTTTT
CDR3: CASSLGRLQNTGELFF

V: TRBV4-1
size: .
D: TRBD2
J: TRBJ2-1
DNA: TGCGCCAGCAGCCAAGATGGATTAGCGGGGAGGAGTGAGCAGTTCTTC
CDR3: CASSQDGLAGRSEQFF

V: TRBV5-5
size: .
D: .
J: TRBJ2-5
DNA: TGTGCCAGCAGCATGGGGGTCCTACAAGAGACCCAGTACTTC
CDR3: CASSMGVLQETQYF

V: TRBV7-9
size: .
D: .
J: TRBJ2-7
DNA: TGTGCCAGCAGCGGCCCGACAGAGACCTACGAGCAGTACTTC
CDR3: CASSGPTETYEQYF

V: TRBV7-9
size: many
D: .
J: TRBJ2-7
DNA: TGTGCCAGCAGCCAAGGTGGGAGCTACGAGCAGTACTTC
CDR3: CASSQGGSYEQYF

V: TRBV9
size: .
D: TRBD2
J: TRBJ2-2
DNA: TGTGCCAGCAGAGGACTAGCTAGCGGGGAGCTGTTTTTT
CDR3: CASRGLASGELFF

V: TRBV6-1
size: .
D: .
J: TRBJ2-1
DNA: TGTGCCAGCAGCCTCTTTAGGGGACTCTCCTACAATGAGCAGTTCTTC
CDR3: CASSLFRGLSYNEQFF

V: TRBV3-1
size: few
D: TRBD1
J: TRBJ2-1
DNA: TGTGCCAGCAGCCAAGCGACAGGGGTTGGTGAGCAGTTCTTC
CDR3: CASSQATGVGEQFF

V: TRBV6-5
size: .
D: .
J: TRBJ2-7
DNA: TGTGCCAGCAGTTACCATTTGAGCTACGAGCAGTACTTC
CDR3: CASSYHLSYEQYF

V: TRBV4-1
size: few
D: .
J: TRBJ1-5
DNA: TGCGCCAGCAGCCAAGATCGATATCAGCCCCAGCATTTT
CDR3: CASSQDRYQPQHF

V: TRBV7-9
size: few
D: TRBD1
J: TRBJ1-3
DNA: TGTGCCAGCAGCTCTGAGAAACAGGGGCTCTCTGGAAACACCATATATTTT
CDR3: CASSSEKQGLSGNTIYF

V: TRBV27
size: .
D: .
J: TRBJ2-1
DNA: TGTGCCAGCAGTTTATGGCAGGTAGGGGGATACGATGAGCAGTTCTTC
CDR3: CASSLWQVGGYDEQFF

V: TRBV24-1
size: .
D: .
J: TRBJ1-1
DNA: TGTGCCACCAATAAGGACACTGAAGCTTTCTTT
CDR3: CATNKDTEAFF

V: TRBV5-1
size: .
D: .
J: TRBJ2-2
DNA: TGCGCCAGCAGCTCTCTAACTAGGAACGGGGAGCTGTTTTTT
CDR3: CASSSLTRNGELFF

V: TRBV6-1
size: .
D: TRBD2
J: TRBJ2-3
DNA: TGTGCCAGCAGCGCCGGACTAGCGGCGAGCACAGATACGCAGTATTTT
CDR3: CASSAGLAASTDTQYF

V: TRBV27
size: few
D: TRBD1
J: TRBJ2-5
DNA: TGTGCCAGTTCCCCTGGGGACAGGGGGGAGACCCAGTACTTC
CDR3: CASSPGDRGETQYF

V: TRBV7-2
size: .
D: .
J: TRBJ1-1
DNA: TGTGCCAGCAGCTTCGGGCCTCTGGGGACTGAAGCTTTCTTT
CDR3: CASSFGPLGTEAFF

V: TRBV7-2
size: few
D: .
J: TRBJ2-2
DNA: TGTGCCAGCAGCTTCACCGTTAGGGCGGATGTAGCCGGGGAGCTGTTTTTT
CDR3: CASSFTVRADVAGELFF

V: TRBV5-1
size: .
D: TRBD1
J: TRBJ2-5
DNA: TGCGCCAGCAGGGCCGGGACAGGTCAAGAGACCCAGTACTTC
CDR3: CASRAGTGQETQYF

V: TRBV3-1
size: few
D: .
J: TRBJ2-7
DNA: TGTGCCAGCAGCCAAGATTCCCGTCCCGGGGTAGAGTCCTACGAGCAGTACTTC
CDR3: CASSQDSRPGVESYEQYF

V: TRBV29-1
size: .
D: .
J: TRBJ2-3
DNA: TGCAGCGTTGTGACAGATACGCAGTATTTT
CDR3: CSVVTDTQYF

V: TRBV6-4
size: .
D: TRBD2
J: TRBJ2-2
DNA: TGTGCCAGCAGGATCCCGAGACGGACTAGCGGGGGTACCCACACCGGGGAGCTGTTTTTT
CDR3: CASRIPRRTSGGTHTGELFF

V: TRBV6-1
size: .
D: .
J: TRBJ1-6
DNA: TGTGCCAGCAGCTTCCGGGGGGGAGGACGGGATTCACCCCTCCACTTT
CDR3: CASSFRGGGRDSPLHF

V: TRBV20-1
size: few
D: .
J: TRBJ2-2
DNA: TGCAGTGGTGGGAGTAACACCGGGGAGCTGTTTTTT
CDR3: CSGGSNTGELFF

V: TRBV29-1
size: .
D: .
J: TRBJ1-1
DNA: TGCAGCGTTGAGAGTTCAGGGTATGGCACTGAAGCTTTCTTT
CDR3: CSVESSGYGTEAFF

V: TRBV9
size: .
D: TRBD2
J: TRBJ2-1
DNA: TGTGCCAGCAGCGGTAGCGGGGTACCCAGCTCCTACAATGAGCAGTTCTTC
CDR3: CASSGSGVPSSYNEQFF

V: TRBV5-6
size: .
D: .
J: TRBJ2-2
DNA: TGTGCCAGCAGCTTGACCATCGGGGAGCTGTTTTTT
CDR3: CASSLTIGELFF

V: TRBV5-1
size: .
D: .
J: TRBJ1-2
DNA: TGCGCCAGCAGCTTATTGCGGAGAGGCGATAACTATGGCTACACCTTC
CDR3: CASSLLRRGDNYGYTF

V: TRBV6-5
size: few
D: .
J: TRBJ2-7
DNA: TGTGCCAGCAGTTATCTAGCCCCCGGACGTTCACAGGTTGGGCAGTACTTC
CDR3: CASSYLAPGRSQVGQYF

V: TRBV7-2
size: .
D: TRBD2
J: TRBJ2-3
DNA: TGTGCCAGCAGCTTAGATCCTAGCGGGACGGTTTATACGCAGTATTTT
CDR3: CASSLDPSGTVYTQYF

V: TRBV9
size: few
D: .
J: TRBJ2-3
DNA: TGTGCCAGCGGCCACACAGATACGCAGTATTTT
CDR3: CASGHTDTQYF

V: TRBV4-1
size: few
D: TRBD2
J: TRBJ2-5
DNA: TGCGCCAGCAGCATTATCGGGGGGGAAGAGACCCAGTACTTC
CDR3: CASSIIGGEETQYF

V: TRBV12-3/TRBV12-4
size: .
D: TRBD2
J: TRBJ2-1
DNA: TGTGCCAGCAGTTTAACCGGACTAGGTACATACAATGAGCAGTTCTTC
CDR3: CASSLTGLGTYNEQFF

V: TRBV12-3/TRBV12-4
size: few
D: .
J: TRBJ1-2
DNA: TGTGCCAGCAGTTTAGGGGGGCGTCGTGGCTACACCTTC
CDR3: CASSLGGRRGYTF

V: TRBV7-6
size: .
D: .
J: TRBJ2-2
DNA: TGTGCCAGCAGCTTCAAGGCTAGCGTTACCGGGGAGCTGTTTTTT
CDR3: CASSFKASVTGELFF